The present entry profiles one T cell receptor (beta chain) with its context. The target antigen is unknown. This sample is drawn from a study of CD4 T cells in relation to SARS-CoV-2 and coronaviruses. Study context: Convalescent patients were roughly 8 males and 4 females; two were Hispanic. Findings and limits, study-wide: In around two thirds of donors, memory CD4+ clonotypes crossrecognized SARS-CoV-2 and at least one common cold coronavirus spike.

Some clones are missing from TCRdb's copy, which holds only in-frame ones; the method was immunoSEQ multiplex PCR. This sample has over 35,000 clones, with over 75% found just once. The V gene lost 4 bases and the J gene lost 1 base, with 17 bases spanning the gap. Germline CDR1 and CDR2: MDHEN and SYDVKM. CDR3 length equals 17 residues. The source material was memory CD4+ T cells from PBMCs, cultured in vitro. This sequence was found in an adult with COVID-19. This sequence joins TRBV28 and TRBJ1-3; a possible D gene is TRBD1 (6 bases). CDR3 sequence (DNA): TGTGCCAGCAGTTCCCAAGATCGGGGGGCGTCTGGAAACACCATATATTTT. It encodes CASSSQDRGASGNTIYF. Variable domain in full (rest from reference TRBV28 and TRBJ1-3): DVKVTQSSRYLVKRTGEKVFLECVQDMDHENMFWYRQDPGLGLRLIYFSYDVKMKEKGDIPEGYSVSREKKERFSLILESASTNQTSMYLCASSSQDRGASGNTIYFGEGSWLTVV.